A single sample is the source of the 32 T cell receptor beta chains below, sequenced in a study of early T cells in non-severe SARS-CoV-2 infection. TCRdb called the 5' RACE reads again in MiXCR, with one record for every CDR3 protein. The profile shows some 57,000 distinct CDR3 sequences, 9.3% of them singletons. Sequencing was done on a sample of whole blood. The receptors come from an adult who was a healthcare worker with PCR-confirmed SARS-CoV-2 infection or an uninfected control (not recorded which).

This clonotype was counted only a few times. This sequence joins TRBV6-5 and TRBJ1-2; weak D call: TRBD1 (5 bases). The CDR3 length is 16 residues. Germline lookup yields CDR1 MNHEY and CDR2 SVGAGI. V lost 3 bases, J lost 4 bases, and 18 bases lay in between. The CDR3 loop reads CASSYGRFGGTYGYTF. CDR3 nucleotide sequence: TGTGCCAGCAGTTATGGGCGGTTCGGGGGGACCTATGGCTACACCTTC.

The chain carries TRBV12-5 and TRBJ2-3, with D possibly called TRBD1 or TRBD2 (5 bases each). Germline-derived CDR1 and CDR2 are LGHNT and FRNRAP. The V end was cut by 6 bases, the J end by 5 bases, with 15 bases between. This CDR3 is 14 amino acids long. The CDR3: CASGPERGGDTQYF. The CDR3 nucleotides are TGTGCTAGTGGCCCCGAGAGGGGTGGAGATACGCAGTATTTT.

The V call is TRBV5-5, the J call TRBJ2-2, with 8 bases fitting TRBD1. V was clipped by 4 bases and J by 5 bases; unmatched bases: 7. The CDR3 has 15 amino acids. Per the germline V gene, CDR1 is SGHKS and CDR2 is YYEKEE (reference sequence). CDR3 bases: TGTGCCAGCAGCCCACGGACAGGGCGGACCGGGGAGCTGTTTTTT. Encoded protein: CASSPRTGRTGELFF.

This clonotype occurred many times. The chain carries TRBV5-1 and TRBJ2-1, with 14 bases identical to TRBD2. The CDR3 runs to 15 residues. Germline assignment: CDR1 SGHRS and CDR2 YFSETQ. V trimming: 7 bases; J trimming: 5 bases; junction bases outside the gene matches: 5. In DNA, the CDR3 is TGCGCCAGCTCCCCGGGACTAGCGGGAGACAATGAGCAGTTCTTC. Translating it yields CASSPGLAGDNEQFF.

This clonotype has at least ten counts. The chain couples TRBV4-1 to TRBJ2-7; TRBD1 is a possible D gene (6 bases). The CDR3 is 16 residues long. In germline, CDR1 is MGHRA, CDR2 YSYEKL. Trimming left V 4 bases short and J 4 bases short, with 20 bases between. The CDR3 DNA sequence: TGCGCCAGCAGCCCTTTACAGGGTAGGCTTCTTTACGAGCAGTACTTC. It translates to CASSPLQGRLLYEQYF.

This clonotype was detected a few times. This chain uses TRBV19 with TRBJ1-5; the match to TRBD1 covers 10 bases. Losses at the gene ends were 6 bases for V and 5 bases for J; bases not matched to a gene: 4. From germline, CDR1 is LNHDA and CDR2 SQIVND (reference sequence). The CDR3 is 14 amino acids. CDR3: CASSPGTGDQPQHF. The CDR3 DNA follows: TGTGCCAGTAGCCCCGGGACAGGGGATCAGCCCCAGCATTTT.

The chain is built from TRBV20-1 and TRBJ1-1; D unclear. The germline gives CDR1 DFQATT, CDR2 SNEGSKA (reference sequence). This CDR3 is built from 14 residues. Trimming removed 4 bases at V and 0 bases at J, with 12 bases between. The CDR3, as DNA: TGCAGTGCTAAAACTGTGCCAGTGAACACTGAAGCTTTCTTT. This gives the protein CSAKTVPVNTEAFF.

This clonotype showed up many times. The chain combines TRBV30 with TRBJ2-5; weak D call: TRBD1 (5 bases). V lost 3 bases and J lost 4, with 15 bases in between. The CDR3 contains 14 residues. Germline values: CDR1 GTSNPN, CDR2 SVGIG (reference sequence). The DNA of the CDR3 is TGTGCCTGGAGGTCCCAGGGTAAAGGAGAGACCCAGTACTTC. Its translation: CAWRSQGKGETQYF.

This clonotype showed up many times. This sequence joins TRBV20-1 and TRBJ2-1; the match to TRBD2 covers 8 bases. J was trimmed by 2 bases and V by 1 base; bases with no gene match: 1. This CDR3 spans 14 amino acids. CDR1 and CDR2 from the germline V gene are DFQATT and SNEGSKA (reference sequence). The CDR3 DNA sequence: TGCAGTGCTAGAGTAGCGGGGCCCTACAATGAGCAGTTCTTC. This gives the protein CSARVAGPYNEQFF.

The gene calls are TRBV5-4 and TRBJ2-7; 7 nucleotides agree with TRBD1. This CDR3 contains 13 residues. Trimming cost V 10 bases and J 0 bases; bases outside gene matches: 7. CDR1 SGHNT and CDR2 YYREEE come from the germline V gene (reference sequence). The CDR3 here is CAVGRGSSYEQYF. The CDR3 DNA is TGTGCCGTTGGCAGGGGGAGCTCCTACGAGCAGTACTTC.

V is TRBV7-9 and J is TRBJ2-3, with a possible D match to TRBD2 (5 bases). Germline V lookup: CDR1 SEHNR, CDR2 FQNEAQ (reference sequence). CDR3 length: 14 residues. Trimming cost V 5 bases and J 3 bases, with 12 bases left between them. The CDR3 sequence is CASSAEGATDTQYF. DNA of the CDR3: TGTGCCAGCAGCGCAGAGGGCGCAACAGATACGCAGTATTTT.

Only a few counts were recorded for this clonotype. The chain carries TRBV7-9 and TRBJ1-6, with no clear D. CDR3 size: 12 residues. The ends were cut back, 0 bases at V and 9 bases at J, with 3 bases in the middle. The germline V gene encodes CDR1 SEHNR and CDR2 FQNEAQ (reference sequence). The CDR3 protein is CASSLASSPLHF. CDR3 nucleotide sequence: TGTGCCAGCAGCTTAGCTAGTTCACCCCTCCACTTT.

The chain links TRBV5-5 to TRBJ2-5; 8 bases fit TRBD2. With V trimmed by 4 bases and J by 1 base, 6 bases remained unmatched. CDR3 length: 15 residues. CDR1 SGHKS and CDR2 YYEKEE come from the germline V gene (reference sequence). The CDR3 nucleotides read TGTGCCAGCAGCCGAGTCACTAGCGGCCAAGAGACCCAGTACTTC. Amino acid sequence: CASSRVTSGQETQYF.

This clonotype was recorded at least ten times. The chain recombines TRBV18 with TRBJ1-6; D ambiguous. V dropped 3 bases and J dropped 10 bases, with 16 bases sitting between them. CDR3 length: 15 residues. In germline, CDR1 is KGHSH, CDR2 LQKENI. The CDR3 DNA follows: TGTGCCAGCTCACCCCCCGGGAAGGGTGACTCACCCCTCCACTTT. It yields the protein CASSPPGKGDSPLHF. Combining the CDR3 with reference TRBV18 and TRBJ1-6 gives the whole variable domain NAGVMQNPRHLVRRRGQEARLRCSPMKGHSHVYWYRQLPEEGLKFMVYLQKENIIDESGMPKERFSAEFPKEGPSILRIQQVVRGDSAAYFCASSPPGKGDSPLHFGNGTRLTVT.

This clonotype was seen a few times. J is TRBJ1-1 and V is TRBV5-1; D perhaps matches TRBD1 (5 bases). Trimming took off 3 bases at V and 1 base at J, with 16 bases between the two ends. Germline V gene lookup returns CDR1 SGHRS and CDR2 YFSETQ. The CDR3 covers 16 residues. The CDR3 loop is CASSSSVAGPNTEAFF. CDR3 nucleotides: TGCGCCAGCAGCTCTTCTGTTGCAGGGCCGAACACTGAAGCTTTCTTT.

This clonotype appeared many times. The rearrangement joins TRBV19 to TRBJ2-7; possibly TRBD1 or TRBD2 for D (5 bases each). The CDR3 covers 14 residues. Germline CDR1 is LNHDA and CDR2 is SQIVND (reference sequence). Trimming took 5 bases from V and 5 from J, leaving 16 bases between them. The DNA of the CDR3 is TGTGCCAGTAGTCTTTTGACCGGGACCGACGAGCAGTACTTC. It codes for CASSLLTGTDEQYF.

This clonotype was counted at least ten times. The V gene is TRBV12-3 or TRBV12-4, the J gene TRBJ1-6; D is possibly TRBD1 (6 bases). The V and J ends lost 6 bases and 1 base respectively, with 10 bases between them. This CDR3 contains 15 residues. The CDR3 region is CASRDSLSYNSPLHF. The CDR3 DNA sequence: TGTGCCAGCAGGGACAGTTTGTCCTATAATTCACCCCTCCACTTT.

This clonotype occurred a few times. The chain is built from TRBV6-5 and TRBJ1-1; the D gene is possibly TRBD1 (5 bases). The V gene's germline CDR1 is MNHEY and CDR2 SVGAGI. The CDR3 length is 12 residues. V was clipped by 6 bases and J by 11 bases, with 16 bases between them. As DNA, the CDR3 is TGTGCCAGCAGCACACCGGGCCGGGGGGCTTTCTTT. Its protein is CASSTPGRGAFF.

Ten or more counts support this clonotype. The chain links TRBV12-3 or TRBV12-4 to TRBJ2-3, with D hard to call. Trimming took 2 bases from V and 4 from J, leaving 10 bases between them. This CDR3 is built from 14 residues. The CDR3 DNA reads TGTGCCAGCAGTTTACCCTTCGTGTCAGATACGCAGTATTTT. This gives the protein CASSLPFVSDTQYF.

V is TRBV5-6 and J is TRBJ2-7, with D perhaps TRBD2 (5 bases). The CDR3 loop spans 13 amino acids. Germline CDR1 reads SGHDT; CDR2 reads YYEEEE. The V and J ends lost 3 bases and 2 bases respectively, with 9 bases between them. The CDR3 DNA sequence: TGTGCCAGCAGCTCCGGGGTTCCCTACGAGCAGTACTTC. It is translated as CASSSGVPYEQYF.

This clonotype showed up just a few times. This chain connects TRBV24-1 to TRBJ2-3, with D unclear. The CDR3 spans 13 residues. Trimming pared 2 bases from V and 2 bases from J, leaving 4 bases between. Germline V gene lookup returns CDR1 KGHDR and CDR2 SFDVKD. CDR3 residues: CATSDWPTDTQYF. The CDR3 nucleotides are TGTGCCACCAGTGATTGGCCCACAGATACGCAGTATTTT.

The chain has TRBV12-3 or TRBV12-4 and TRBJ2-2; the D is unclear. This CDR3 has 12 residues. CDR3 DNA sequence: TGTGCTATCGGCGGAAACACCGGGGAGCTGTTTTTT. Translation gives CAIGGNTGELFF.

This sequence joins TRBV12-3 or TRBV12-4 and TRBJ2-2; D remains ambiguous. Trimming left V 7 bases short and J 7 bases short, with 10 bases between. The CDR3 has 12 residues. Here the CDR3 reads CASISMIGELFF. In nucleotides, the CDR3 is TGTGCCAGCATCTCTATGATCGGGGAGCTGTTTTTT.

This clonotype was observed at least ten times. The chain combines TRBV13 with TRBJ2-5, with 9 bases matching TRBD2. The CDR3 totals 16 residues. The germline V gene encodes CDR1 PRHDT and CDR2 FYEKMQ (reference sequence). The J segment lost 5 bases and the V segment lost 6 bases, leaving 13 bases of the junction unmatched. As DNA, the CDR3 is TGTGCCAGCAGTCAGAAGGGACTAGCCCTATGGGAGACCCAGTACTTC. Translating gives CASSQKGLALWETQYF.

The gene calls are TRBV10-3 and TRBJ2-2; D unclear. This CDR3 is 14 amino acids long. Looked up from germline, CDR1 is ENHRY and CDR2 is SYGVKD. The V gene lost 4 bases and the J gene lost 7 bases, with 13 bases spanning the gap. This CDR3 reads CAISVSPLGGELFF. The CDR3 nucleotides are TGTGCCATCAGTGTTTCGCCACTCGGCGGGGAGCTGTTTTTT.

The V gene is TRBV30, the J gene TRBJ2-2, with TRBD2 matching 7 bases. The junction had 7 bases not matched to a gene; V was cut back by 0 bases and J by 15 bases. Germline V CDR1 and CDR2: GTSNPN, SVGIG (reference sequence). The length of the CDR3 is 12 residues. The CDR3 here is CAWSVKAGRVFF. CDR3 DNA: TGTGCCTGGAGTGTAAAAGCAGGGAGGGTGTTTTTT.

The rearrangement uses TRBV12-3 or TRBV12-4 and TRBJ1-2; D remains unclear. Trimming shortened V by 7 bases and J by 0 bases, and 9 bases separated the two germline ends. The CDR3 covers 13 residues. CDR3 loop: CASKELANYGYTF. CDR3 in DNA: TGTGCCAGCAAGGAACTGGCTAACTATGGCTACACCTTC.

This clonotype was observed at least ten times. This rearrangement joins TRBV3-1 to TRBJ2-7; TRBD1 might be the D (6 bases). Germline V gene lookup returns CDR1 LGHDT and CDR2 YNNKEL (reference sequence). The CDR3 runs 15 residues. Trimming left V 1 base short and J 0 bases short, with 10 bases between. CDR3: CASSQGQVSSYEQYF. CDR3 bases: TGTGCCAGCAGCCAAGGACAGGTGAGCTCCTACGAGCAGTACTTC.

This clonotype was recorded many times. J is TRBJ2-5 and V is TRBV20-1, with no clear D. The CDR3 has 14 residues. The V end was cut by 1 base, the J end by 4 bases, with 13 bases between. Germline V gene lookup returns CDR1 DFQATT and CDR2 SNEGSKA (reference sequence). The CDR3 sequence is CSARGPSGSETQYF. CDR3 nucleotide sequence: TGCAGTGCTAGAGGGCCCAGTGGTTCAGAGACCCAGTACTTC.

This clonotype was counted many times. The CDR3 reads CASSSGLAGSNEQFF. CDR3 sequence (DNA): TGCGCCAGCAGCTCGGGACTAGCGGGGTCGAATGAGCAGTTCTTC. V is TRBV5-1 and J is TRBJ2-1; 13 bases map to TRBD2. The V gene's germline CDR1 is SGHRS and CDR2 YFSETQ. This CDR3 has 15 residues. Unmatched junction bases numbered 4, after V lost 3 bases and J lost 7 bases.

This clonotype appeared many times. The rearrangement links TRBV20-1 to TRBJ2-1, with a possible D match to TRBD2 (7 bases). Germline CDR1 and CDR2: DFQATT and SNEGSKA (reference sequence). V lost 3 bases to trimming and J lost 4 bases, with 19 bases between them. The CDR3 extends over 16 amino acids. In nucleotides, the CDR3 is TGCAGTGCTAGCCCCGGGGGGCTGATCTCTTACAATGAGCAGTTCTTC. Translated: CSASPGGLISYNEQFF.

This clonotype was found a few times. The CDR3 DNA is TGTGCCAGCAGCTCCTCAGCCGAAAAACTGTTTTTT. Its protein product is CASSSSAEKLFF. This chain links TRBV7-9 with TRBJ1-4; no reliable D call. This CDR3 has 12 amino acids. CDR1 and CDR2 from the germline V gene are SEHNR and FQNEAQ (reference sequence). V was cut by 4 bases and J by 8 bases, with 8 bases left in between.